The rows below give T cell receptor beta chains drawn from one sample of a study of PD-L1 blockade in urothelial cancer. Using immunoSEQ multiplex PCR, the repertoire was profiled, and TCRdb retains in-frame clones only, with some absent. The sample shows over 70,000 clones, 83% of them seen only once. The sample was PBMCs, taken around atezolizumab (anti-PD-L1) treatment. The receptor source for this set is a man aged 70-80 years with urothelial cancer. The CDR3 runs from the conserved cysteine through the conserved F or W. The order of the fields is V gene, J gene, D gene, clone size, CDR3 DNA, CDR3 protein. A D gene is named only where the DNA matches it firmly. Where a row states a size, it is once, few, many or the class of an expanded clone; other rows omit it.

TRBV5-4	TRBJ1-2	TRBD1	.	TGTGCCAGCAGCTTGAGGAGACAGGGCTATGGCTACACCTTC	CASSLRRQGYGYTF
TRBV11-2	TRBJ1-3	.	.	TGTGCCAGCAGCCTTGGCCAGGACTCTGGAAACACCATATATTTT	CASSLGQDSGNTIYF
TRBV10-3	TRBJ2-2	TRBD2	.	TGTGCCATCAGCCTCGACGGGAGGGGTACCACCGGGGAGCTGTTTTTT	CAISLDGRGTTGELFF
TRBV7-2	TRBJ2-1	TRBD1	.	TGTGCCAGCAGCCGCGCCGGGACAGGGTTTGATGAGCAGTTCTTC	CASSRAGTGFDEQFF
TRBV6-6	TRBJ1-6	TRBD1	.	TGTGCCAGCAGTCCTCAGGGGGGCAATTCACCCCTCCACTTT	CASSPQGGNSPLHF
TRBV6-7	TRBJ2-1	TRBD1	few	TGTGCCAGCACCTCGACAGGGACCTACAATGAGCAGTTCTTC	CASTSTGTYNEQFF
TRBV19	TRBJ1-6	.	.	TGTGCCAGTAGTATGGCGGGAGGCCCTAATTCACCCCTCCACTTT	CASSMAGGPNSPLHF
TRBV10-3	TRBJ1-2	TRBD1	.	TGTGCCATCAGTGATCAGGGGGCGCAGCGGGGCTACACCTTC	CAISDQGAQRGYTF
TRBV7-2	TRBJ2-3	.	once	TGTGCCAGCAGCCCCGACTGGGGCGATACGCAGTATTTT	CASSPDWGDTQYF
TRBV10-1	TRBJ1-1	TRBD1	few	TGCGCCAGCAGTGATCTGGACAGGCCGAACACTGAAGCTTTCTTT	CASSDLDRPNTEAFF
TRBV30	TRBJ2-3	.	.	TGTGCCTGGAGATCGACAGAGACCACAGATACGCAGTATTTT	CAWRSTETTDTQYF
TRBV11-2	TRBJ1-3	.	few	TGTGCCAGCAGCACTGCGGGATCCTTCTCTGGAAACACCATATATTTT	CASSTAGSFSGNTIYF
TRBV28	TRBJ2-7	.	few	TGTGCCAGCAGTTTAATAGCGAACTCCTACGAGCAGTACTTC	CASSLIANSYEQYF
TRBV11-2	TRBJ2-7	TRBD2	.	TGTGCCAGCAGCTTAAATAGCGGGGCAAACTCCTACGAGCAGTACTTC	CASSLNSGANSYEQYF
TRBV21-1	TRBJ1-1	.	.	TGTGCCAGCAGCAAAGAGGGACAGGGGGCCCACCTTACCCCCATGAACACTGAAGCTTTCTTT	CASSKEGQGAHLTPMNTEAFF
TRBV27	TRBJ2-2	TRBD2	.	TGTGCCAGCAGTTCCACCCACTCGGGGGGTCAATCCGGGGAGCTGTTTTTT	CASSSTHSGGQSGELFF
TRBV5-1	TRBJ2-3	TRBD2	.	TGCGCCAGCAGCCGGGTTCCTAGCGGGGGTGCTGGGTCAGATACGCAGTATTTT	CASSRVPSGGAGSDTQYF
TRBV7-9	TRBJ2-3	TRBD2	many	TGTGCCAGCAGCTTACTAGCGGGAGGGGGCACAGATACGCAGTATTTT	CASSLLAGGGTDTQYF
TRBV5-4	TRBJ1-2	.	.	TGTGCCAGCAGTCCCGGCTCGGGGATCGCTAACTATGGCTACACCTTC	CASSPGSGIANYGYTF
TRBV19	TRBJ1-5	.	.	TGTGCCAGTAGTATAGACAGTCTGTTCGGCAATCAGCCCCAGCATTTT	CASSIDSLFGNQPQHF
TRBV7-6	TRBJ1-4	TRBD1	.	TGTGCCAGCAGCCTGGGACAGGGCCGAGTAGGGGAAAAACTGTTTTTT	CASSLGQGRVGEKLFF
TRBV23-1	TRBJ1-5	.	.	TGCGCCAGAGGACAGCGCAATCAGCCCCAGCATTTT	CARGQRNQPQHF
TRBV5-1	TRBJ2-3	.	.	TGCGCCAGCAGCTTGGGGATCTTGGCTAGTTTGCCGTCAGATACGCAGTATTTT	CASSLGILASLPSDTQYF
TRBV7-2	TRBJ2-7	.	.	TGTGCCAGCAGCTTGAGGTCCCCCTACGAGCAGTACTTC	CASSLRSPYEQYF
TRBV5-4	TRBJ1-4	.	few	TGTGCCAGCAGCTCCGGGACAAGGAATGAAAAACTGTTTTTT	CASSSGTRNEKLFF
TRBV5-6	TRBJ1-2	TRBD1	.	TGTGCCAGCAGCTTCGAGGACAGGGAGAATGGCTACACCTTC	CASSFEDRENGYTF
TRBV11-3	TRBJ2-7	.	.	TGTGCCAGCAGCTTAGTGGGACAAGAGCAGTACTTC	CASSLVGQEQYF
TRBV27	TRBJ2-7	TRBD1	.	TGTGCCAGCAGTCCCCGGGACAGAAGCTACGAGCAGTACTTC	CASSPRDRSYEQYF
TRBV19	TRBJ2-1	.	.	TGTGCCATTGGGGCCGGAAAACTCCACAATGAGCAGTTCTTC	CAIGAGKLHNEQFF
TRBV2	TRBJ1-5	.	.	TGTGCCAGCACCCGGGGGGCGACTTGGGAAAATCAGCCCCAGCATTTT	CASTRGATWENQPQHF
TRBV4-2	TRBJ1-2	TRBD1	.	TGTGCCAGCAGCCAAGGACAGGGGGCAGACTATGGCTACACCTTC	CASSQGQGADYGYTF
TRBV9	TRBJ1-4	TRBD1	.	TGTGCCAGCAGCACCGGGACAGGGGGCAATGAAAAACTGTTTTTT	CASSTGTGGNEKLFF
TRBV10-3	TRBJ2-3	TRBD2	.	TGTGCCATCAGTGGGGGAAAGCGGGGGGGAGGCACAGATACGCAGTATTTT	CAISGGKRGGGTDTQYF
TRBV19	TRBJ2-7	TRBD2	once	TGTGCCAGTAGTATTCGGACTAGCGGGGTTCACGAGCAGTACTTC	CASSIRTSGVHEQYF
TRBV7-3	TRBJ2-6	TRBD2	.	TGTGCCAGCAGCTTAATGGGCGGGAGCTCTGGGGCCAACGTCCTGACTTTC	CASSLMGGSSGANVLTF
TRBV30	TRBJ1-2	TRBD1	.	TGTGCCTGGACCCGCACAGGGGAACGTGGCTACACCTTC	CAWTRTGERGYTF
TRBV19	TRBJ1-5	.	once	TGTGCCAGTAGTATGGCAGGGTCCAATCAGCCCCAGCATTTT	CASSMAGSNQPQHF
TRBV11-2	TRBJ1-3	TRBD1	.	TGTGCCAGCAGCCCCAACGGTCCGGGACAGGGGAGGGAAGGAAACACCATATATTTT	CASSPNGPGQGREGNTIYF
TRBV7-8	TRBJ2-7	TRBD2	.	TGTGCCAGCAGCTTGACTAGCCCCTCCTACGAGCAGTACTTC	CASSLTSPSYEQYF
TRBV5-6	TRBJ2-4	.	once	TGTGCCAGCAGCGAAACTAGAGACAAAAACATTCAGTACTTC	CASSETRDKNIQYF
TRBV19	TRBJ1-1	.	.	TGTGCCAGTAGTATGGTCAGGCGAACTGAAGCTTTCTTT	CASSMVRRTEAFF
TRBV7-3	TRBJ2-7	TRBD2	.	TGTGCCACCATAGCGGGAGGGGCGCACGAGCAGTACTTC	CATIAGGAHEQYF
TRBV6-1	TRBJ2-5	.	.	TGTGCCAGCATTAGGTCGGAGGGTCCTTTTGAGACCCAGTACTTC	CASIRSEGPFETQYF
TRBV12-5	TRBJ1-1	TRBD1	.	TGTGCTAGTGATACACGGGACAGAGAGAACACTGAAGCTTTCTTT	CASDTRDRENTEAFF
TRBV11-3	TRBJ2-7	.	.	TGTGCCAGCAGCCGCCCCCGGAGGGGCTACGAGCAGTACTTC	CASSRPRRGYEQYF
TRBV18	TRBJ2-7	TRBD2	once	TGTGCCAGCTCACCAAGCGGGGGCGCGGTCGAGCAGTACTTC	CASSPSGGAVEQYF
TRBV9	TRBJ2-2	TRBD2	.	TGTGCCAGCAGGGGAAGGGAACTAGCGGGAGGTCCCGGGGAGCTGTTTTTT	CASRGRELAGGPGELFF
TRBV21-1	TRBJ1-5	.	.	TGTGCCAGCAGCATCCTAACGCCGGGACAGGGTTTTGCAAGCCAGCCCCAGCATTTT	CASSILTPGQGFASQPQHF
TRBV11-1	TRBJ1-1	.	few	TGTGCCAGCAGCCCTTACAGAGTGAACACTGAAGCTTTCTTT	CASSPYRVNTEAFF